The T cell receptor (beta chain) described here comes from a study of blood T cell repertoires in COVID-19. Sequencing used immunoSEQ multiplex PCR; TCRdb keeps in-frame clones, though not all of them. This table has fewer than 200,000 clones, roughly 80% appearing once. The V end lost 4 bases, the J end lost 7 bases, and 20 bases lay between the germline ends. CDR3 length: 15 residues. CDR1 SGHKS and CDR2 YYEKEE come from the germline V gene (reference sequence). The J gene is TRBJ1-2, the V gene TRBV5-5, with D perhaps TRBD1 (6 bases). The sequencing input was peripheral blood. This TCR was sampled from a human donor in a cohort sampled during active COVID-19. The CDR3: CASSPSLTGLTGYTF. The CDR3, as DNA: TGTGCCAGCAGCCCATCGTTAACAGGGTTGACTGGCTACACCTTC.